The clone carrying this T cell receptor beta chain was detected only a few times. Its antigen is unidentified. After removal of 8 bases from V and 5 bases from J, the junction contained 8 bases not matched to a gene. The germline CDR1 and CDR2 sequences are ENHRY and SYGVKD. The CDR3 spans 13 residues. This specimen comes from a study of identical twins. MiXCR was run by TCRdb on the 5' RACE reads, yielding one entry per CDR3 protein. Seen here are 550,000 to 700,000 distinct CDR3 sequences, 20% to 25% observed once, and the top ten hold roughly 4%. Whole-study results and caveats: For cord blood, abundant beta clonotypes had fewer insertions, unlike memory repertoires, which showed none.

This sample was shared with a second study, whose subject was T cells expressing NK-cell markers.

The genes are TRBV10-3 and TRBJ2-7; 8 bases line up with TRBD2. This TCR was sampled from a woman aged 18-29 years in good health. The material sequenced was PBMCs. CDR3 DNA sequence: TGTGCCATCGGACGAGCGGGAGAGGACGAGCAGTACTTC. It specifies CAIGRAGEDEQYF.